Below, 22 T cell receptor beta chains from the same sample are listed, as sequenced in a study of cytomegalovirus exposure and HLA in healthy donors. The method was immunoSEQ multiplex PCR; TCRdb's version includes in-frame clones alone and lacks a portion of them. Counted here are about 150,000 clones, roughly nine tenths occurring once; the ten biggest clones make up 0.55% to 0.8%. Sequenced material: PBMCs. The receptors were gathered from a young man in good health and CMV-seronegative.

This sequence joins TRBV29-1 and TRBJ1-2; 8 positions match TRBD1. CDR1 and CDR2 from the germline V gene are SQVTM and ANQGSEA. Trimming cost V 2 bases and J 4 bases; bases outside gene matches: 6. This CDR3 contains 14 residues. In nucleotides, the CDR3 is TGCAGCGTTGAAAGGACAGGGAATGGCTATGGCTACACCTTC. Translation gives CSVERTGNGYGYTF.

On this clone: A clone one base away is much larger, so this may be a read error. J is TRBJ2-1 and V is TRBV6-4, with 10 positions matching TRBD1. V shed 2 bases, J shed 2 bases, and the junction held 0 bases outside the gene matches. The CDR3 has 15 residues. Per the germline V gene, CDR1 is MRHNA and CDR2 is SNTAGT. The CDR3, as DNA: TGTGCCAGCAGTGACGGGACAGGGGCCTACAATGAGCAGTTCTTC. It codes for CASSDGTGAYNEQFF.

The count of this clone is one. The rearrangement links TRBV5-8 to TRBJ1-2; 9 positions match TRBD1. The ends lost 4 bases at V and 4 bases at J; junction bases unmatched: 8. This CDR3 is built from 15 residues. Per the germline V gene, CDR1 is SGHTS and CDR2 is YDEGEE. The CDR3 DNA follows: TGTGCCAGCAGCCCCGAGGGGACAGGGACCTATGGCTACACCTTC. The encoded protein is CASSPEGTGTYGYTF. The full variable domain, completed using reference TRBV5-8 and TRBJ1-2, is EAGVTQSPTHLIKTRGQQATLRCSPISGHTSVYWYQQALGLGLQFLLWYDEGEERNRGNFPPRFSGRQFPNYSSELNVNALELEDSALYLCASSPEGTGTYGYTFGSGTRLTVV.

In DNA, the CDR3 is TGTGCCAGCAGCGGGAGGACTAGCGGGAGGGCGAACACCGGGGAGCTGTTTTTT. It is translated as CASSGRTSGRANTGELFF. This chain uses TRBV5-4 with TRBJ2-2, with TRBD2 matching 15 bases. This CDR3 is built from 18 residues. Germline V gene sequence: CDR1 SGHNT, CDR2 YYREEE (reference sequence). After removal of 4 bases from V and 0 bases from J, the junction contained 4 bases not matched to a gene.

In nucleotides, the CDR3 is TGTGCCAGCAGGGGCCCCGGGCCGGGGGGCTACACCTTC. It codes for CASRGPGPGGYTF. The chain recombines TRBV6-5 with TRBJ1-2; D is uncertain. Trimming shortened V by 6 bases and J by 8 bases, and 16 bases separated the two germline ends. The CDR3 has 13 residues. Germline CDR1 reads MNHEY; CDR2 reads SVGAGI.

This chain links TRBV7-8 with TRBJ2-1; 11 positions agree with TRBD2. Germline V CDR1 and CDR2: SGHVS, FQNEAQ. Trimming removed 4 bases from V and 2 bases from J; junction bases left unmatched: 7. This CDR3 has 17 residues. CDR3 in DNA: TGTGCCAGCAGCTCTATAGCGGGAGGGCTTCCCTACAATGAGCAGTTCTTC. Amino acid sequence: CASSSIAGGLPYNEQFF. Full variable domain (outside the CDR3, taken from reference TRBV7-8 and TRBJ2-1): GAGVSQSPRYKVAKRGQDVALRCDPISGHVSLFWYQQALGQGPEFLTYFQNEAQLDKSGLPSDRFFAERPEGSVSTLKIQRTQQEDSAVYLCASSSIAGGLPYNEQFFGPGTRLTVL.

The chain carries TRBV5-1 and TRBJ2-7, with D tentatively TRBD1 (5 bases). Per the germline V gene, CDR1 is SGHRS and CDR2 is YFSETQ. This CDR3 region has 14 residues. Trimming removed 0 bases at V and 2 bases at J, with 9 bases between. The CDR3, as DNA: TGCGCCAGCAGCTTGGATACCAGGGCCTACGAGCAGTACGTC. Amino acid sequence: CASSLDTRAYEQYV.

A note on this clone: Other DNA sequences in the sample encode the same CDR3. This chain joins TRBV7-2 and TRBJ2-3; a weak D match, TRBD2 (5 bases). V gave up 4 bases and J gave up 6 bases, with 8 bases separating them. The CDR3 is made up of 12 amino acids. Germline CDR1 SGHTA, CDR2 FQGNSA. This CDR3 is CASSWGADTQYF. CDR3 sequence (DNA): TGTGCCAGCAGCTGGGGAGCGGATACGCAGTATTTT.

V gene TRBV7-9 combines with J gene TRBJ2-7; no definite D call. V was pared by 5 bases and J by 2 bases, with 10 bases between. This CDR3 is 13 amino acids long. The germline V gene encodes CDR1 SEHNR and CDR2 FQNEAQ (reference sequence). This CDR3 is CASSGFPAYEQYF. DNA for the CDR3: TGTGCCAGCAGCGGCTTTCCAGCCTACGAGCAGTACTTC.

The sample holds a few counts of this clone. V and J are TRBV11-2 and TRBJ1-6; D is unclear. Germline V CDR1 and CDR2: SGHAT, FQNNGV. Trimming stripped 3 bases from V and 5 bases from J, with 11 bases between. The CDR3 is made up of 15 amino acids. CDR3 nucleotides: TGTGCCAGCAGCTTTATGGGCTTCGATAATTCACCCCTCCACTTT. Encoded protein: CASSFMGFDNSPLHF. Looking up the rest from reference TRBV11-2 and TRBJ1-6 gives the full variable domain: EAGVAQSPRYKIIEKRQSVAFWCNPISGHATLYWYQQILGQGPKLLIQFQNNGVVDDSQLPKDRFSAERLKGVDSTLKIQPAKLEDSAVYLCASSFMGFDNSPLHFGNGTRLTVT.

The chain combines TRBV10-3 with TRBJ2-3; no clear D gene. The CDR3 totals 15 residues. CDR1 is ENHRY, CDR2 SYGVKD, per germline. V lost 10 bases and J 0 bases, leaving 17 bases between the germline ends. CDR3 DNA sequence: TGTGCCACCAAGGAGAGGTCATCTAGCACAGATACGCAGTATTTT. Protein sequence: CATKERSSSTDTQYF.

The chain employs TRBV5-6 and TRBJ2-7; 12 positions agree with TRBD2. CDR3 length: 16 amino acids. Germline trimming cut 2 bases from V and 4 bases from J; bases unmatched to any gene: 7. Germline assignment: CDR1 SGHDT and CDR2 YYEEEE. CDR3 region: CASSLLGLAGGYEQYV. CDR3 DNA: TGTGCCAGCAGCTTACTAGGGCTAGCGGGAGGGTACGAGCAGTACGTC.

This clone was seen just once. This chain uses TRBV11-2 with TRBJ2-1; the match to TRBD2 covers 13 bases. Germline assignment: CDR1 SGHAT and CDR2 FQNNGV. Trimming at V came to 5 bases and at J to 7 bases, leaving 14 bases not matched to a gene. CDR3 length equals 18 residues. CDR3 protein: CASSPLHRLAGGGNEQFF. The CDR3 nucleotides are TGTGCCAGCAGCCCACTACACCGACTAGCGGGGGGAGGGAATGAGCAGTTCTTC.

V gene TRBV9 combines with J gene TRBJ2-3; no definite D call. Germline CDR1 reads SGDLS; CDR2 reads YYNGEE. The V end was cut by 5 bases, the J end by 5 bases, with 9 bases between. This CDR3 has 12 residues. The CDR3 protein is CASSIAGDTQYF. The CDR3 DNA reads TGTGCCAGCAGTATAGCCGGAGATACGCAGTATTTT.

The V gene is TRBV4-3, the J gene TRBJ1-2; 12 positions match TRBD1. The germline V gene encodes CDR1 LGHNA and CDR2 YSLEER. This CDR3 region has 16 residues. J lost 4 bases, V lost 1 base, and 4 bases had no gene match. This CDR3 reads CASSQGDRGQGYGYTF. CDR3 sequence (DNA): TGCGCCAGCAGCCAAGGGGACAGGGGGCAGGGCTATGGCTACACCTTC.

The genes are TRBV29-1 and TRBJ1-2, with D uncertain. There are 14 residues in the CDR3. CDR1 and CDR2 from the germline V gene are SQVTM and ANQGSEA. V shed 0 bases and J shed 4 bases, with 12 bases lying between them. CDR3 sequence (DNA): TGCAGCGTTGAAGATCTTGACTCCATCTATGGCTACACCTTC. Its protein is CSVEDLDSIYGYTF. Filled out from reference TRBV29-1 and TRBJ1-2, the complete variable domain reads SAVISQKPSRDICQRGTSLTIQCQVDSQVTMMFWYRQQPGQSLTLIATANQGSEATYESGFVIDKFPISRPNLTFSTLTVSNMSPEDSSIYLCSVEDLDSIYGYTFGSGTRLTVV.

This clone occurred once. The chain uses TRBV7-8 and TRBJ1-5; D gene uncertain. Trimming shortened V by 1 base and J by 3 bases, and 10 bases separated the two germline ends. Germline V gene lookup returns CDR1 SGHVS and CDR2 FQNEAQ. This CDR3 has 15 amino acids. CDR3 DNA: TGTGCCAGCAGCTTAGGGTTGGGAGACAATCAGCCCCAGCATTTT. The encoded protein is CASSLGLGDNQPQHF.

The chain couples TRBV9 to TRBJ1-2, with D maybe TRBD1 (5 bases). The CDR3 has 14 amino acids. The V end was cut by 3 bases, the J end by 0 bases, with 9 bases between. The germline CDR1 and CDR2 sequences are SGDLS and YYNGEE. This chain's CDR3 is CASSGETANYGYTF. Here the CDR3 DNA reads TGTGCCAGCAGCGGAGAGACAGCTAACTATGGCTACACCTTC. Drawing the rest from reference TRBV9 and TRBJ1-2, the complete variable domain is DSGVTQTPKHLITATGQRVTLRCSPRSGDLSVYWYQQSLDQGLQFLIQYYNGEERAKGNILERFSAQQFPDLHSELNLSSLELGDSALYFCASSGETANYGYTFGSGTRLTVV.

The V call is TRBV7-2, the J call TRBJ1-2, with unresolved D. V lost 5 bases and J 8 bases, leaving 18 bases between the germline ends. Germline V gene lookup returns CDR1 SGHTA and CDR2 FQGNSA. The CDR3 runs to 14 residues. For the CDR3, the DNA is TGTGCCAGCAGCCCCACAAGAGGAAATTACGGCTACACCTTC. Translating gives CASSPTRGNYGYTF.

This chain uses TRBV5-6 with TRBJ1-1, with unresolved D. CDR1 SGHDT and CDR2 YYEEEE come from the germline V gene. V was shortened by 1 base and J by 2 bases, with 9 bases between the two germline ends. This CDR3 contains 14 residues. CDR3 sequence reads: CASSLSTPNTEAFF. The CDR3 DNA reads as TGTGCCAGCAGCTTGTCGACACCCAACACTGAAGCTTTCTTT.

The CDR3 DNA reads as TGTGCCAGCAGCGGACAGGGACAACCTGAAGCTTTCTTT. This gives the protein CASSGQGQPEAFF. This sequence joins TRBV9 and TRBJ1-1; 7 nucleotides agree with TRBD1. Germline lookup yields CDR1 SGDLS and CDR2 YYNGEE. Trimming cost V 3 bases and J 6 bases; bases outside gene matches: 5. The CDR3 extends over 13 amino acids.

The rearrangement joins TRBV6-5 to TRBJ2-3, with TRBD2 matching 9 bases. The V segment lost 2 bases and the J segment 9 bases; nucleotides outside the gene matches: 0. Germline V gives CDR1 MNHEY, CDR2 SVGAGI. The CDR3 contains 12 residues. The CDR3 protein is CASSYTSGTQYF. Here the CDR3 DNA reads TGTGCCAGCAGTTACACTAGCGGGACGCAGTATTTT.